This TCR beta chain was identified in a study of blood T cell repertoires in COVID-19. Here immunoSEQ multiplex PCR was the method, and the copy in TCRdb shows in-frame clones only, minus some. The table has about 150,000 clones, about three quarters seen once. CDR1 is MNHEY, CDR2 SMNVEV, per germline (reference sequence). Trimming cost V 3 bases and J 4 bases; bases outside gene matches: 5. This CDR3 contains 15 residues. The TCR sequence derives from a man at least 80 years old with acute or convalescent COVID-19. Sequencing was done on a sample of peripheral blood. V and J are TRBV27 and TRBJ2-2, with 7 positions matching TRBD2. Here the CDR3 reads CASSFSGRVTGELFF. The CDR3 bases are TGTGCCAGCAGTTTTTCAGGGAGGGTCACCGGGGAGCTGTTTTTT.